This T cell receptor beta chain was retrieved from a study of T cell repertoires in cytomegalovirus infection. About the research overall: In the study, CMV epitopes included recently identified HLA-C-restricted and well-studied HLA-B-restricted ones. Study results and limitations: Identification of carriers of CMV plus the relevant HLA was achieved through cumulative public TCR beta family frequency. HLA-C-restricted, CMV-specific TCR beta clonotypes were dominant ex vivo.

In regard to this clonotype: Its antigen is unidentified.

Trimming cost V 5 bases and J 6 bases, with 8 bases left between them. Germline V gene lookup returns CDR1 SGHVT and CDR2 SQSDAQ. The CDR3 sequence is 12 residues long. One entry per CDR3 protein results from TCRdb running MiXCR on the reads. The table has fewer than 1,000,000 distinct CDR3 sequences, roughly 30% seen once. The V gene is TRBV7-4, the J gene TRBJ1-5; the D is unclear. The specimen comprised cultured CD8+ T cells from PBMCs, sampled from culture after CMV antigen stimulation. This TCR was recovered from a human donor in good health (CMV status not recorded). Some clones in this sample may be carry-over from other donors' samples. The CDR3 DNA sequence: TGTGCCAGCAGCCGCCAAAGTCAGCCCCAGCATTTT. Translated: CASSRQSQPQHF.